The 14 T cell receptor beta chains given below trace back to one sample, sequenced in a study of T-cell memory formation after mild COVID-19. MiXCR, applied by TCRdb to the 5' RACE reads, yields one record per CDR3 protein. The sample lists 400,000 to 500,000 distinct CDR3 sequences, over 15% occurring once. The material sequenced was PBMCs or a T cell subset sorted from them (not recorded which). The source is a young man who had mild COVID-19 (a few samples of this study predate the infection). Cell type and time point are not known.

The V and J genes are TRBV14 and TRBJ2-7; D remains unclear. Germline CDR1 SGHDN, CDR2 FVKESK. The CDR3 contains 15 residues. V was pared by 3 bases and J by 6 bases, with 18 bases between. CDR3 sequence reads: CASSHSIDIHGEQYF. DNA of the CDR3: TGTGCCAGCAGCCATTCCATCGACATTCATGGCGAGCAGTACTTC. The full variable domain, completed using reference TRBV14 and TRBJ2-7, is EAGVTQFPSHSVIEKGQTVTLRCDPISGHDNLYWYRRVMGKEIKFLLHFVKESKQDESGMPNNRFLAERTGGTYSTLKVQPAELEDSGVYFCASSHSIDIHGEQYFGPGTRLTVT.

This sequence joins TRBV20-1 and TRBJ2-5, with 12 positions matching TRBD1. V lost 6 bases and J lost 5; bases outside the gene matches: 7. CDR3 length: 14 residues. The germline V gene has CDR1 DFQATT and CDR2 SNEGSKA (reference sequence). DNA for the CDR3: TGCAGTGCGCCGGGACAGGGGGCGTCGGAGACCCAGTACTTC. This encodes CSAPGQGASETQYF.

This clonotype occurred once. This sequence may be a read error, since a much larger clone differs from it by one base. V gene TRBV18 combines with J gene TRBJ1-5; the match to TRBD1 covers 9 bases. This CDR3 spans 14 amino acids. Germline V gene lookup returns CDR1 KGHSH and CDR2 LQKENI. The CDR3 DNA sequence: TGTGCCAGCGCTCGGACAGGGGTGAATCAGCCCAAGCATTTT. This encodes CASARTGVNQPKHF.

The rearrangement links TRBV7-3 to TRBJ2-5; 7 positions agree with TRBD2. After removal of 0 bases from V and 5 bases from J, the junction contained 6 bases not matched to a gene. Germline CDR1 reads SGHTA; CDR2 reads FQGTGA. The CDR3 contains 15 residues. In DNA form, the CDR3 reads TGTGCCAGCAGCTTAACGTTGACTAGCAGGGAGACCCAGTACTTC. It yields the protein CASSLTLTSRETQYF.

The chain couples TRBV6-5 to TRBJ2-2; unclear D gene. The ends were cut back, 0 bases at V and 4 bases at J, with 9 bases in the middle. This CDR3 has 15 amino acids. Germline values: CDR1 MNHEY, CDR2 SVGAGI. The CDR3 sequence: CASSYSWRLTGELFF. The CDR3 coding sequence is TGTGCCAGCAGTTACTCGTGGCGCCTCACCGGGGAGCTGTTTTTT.

In its sample, this clonotype was seen a few times. This CDR3 is CASSPLDLTDTQYF. CDR3 coding DNA: TGTGCCAGCTCACCACTAGACCTCACAGATACGCAGTATTTT. This chain joins TRBV18 and TRBJ2-3, with D hard to call. The germline V and J ends were trimmed by 1 base and 2 bases, with 7 bases remaining between them. Germline CDR1 KGHSH, CDR2 LQKENI. The length of the CDR3 is 14 residues. The variable domain in full, with the rest retrieved from reference TRBV18 and TRBJ2-3, is NAGVMQNPRHLVRRRGQEARLRCSPMKGHSHVYWYRQLPEEGLKFMVYLQKENIIDESGMPKERFSAEFPKEGPSILRIQQVVRGDSAAYFCASSPLDLTDTQYFGPGTRLTVL.

This clonotype was detected only a few times. V is TRBV7-8 and J is TRBJ2-7; D gene ambiguous. Germline V gives CDR1 SGHVS, CDR2 FQNEAQ. V lost 2 bases, J lost 2 bases, and 10 bases lay in between. The CDR3 sequence is 14 residues long. This CDR3 reads CASSLNQETYEQYF. The CDR3 bases are TGTGCCAGCAGCTTAAATCAGGAGACCTACGAGCAGTACTTC.

V gene TRBV7-9 combines with J gene TRBJ2-1, with D perhaps TRBD1 (5 bases). The CDR3 runs to 13 residues. Germline CDR1 and CDR2: SEHNR and FQNEAQ (reference sequence). V lost 2 bases and J 10 bases, leaving 12 bases between the germline ends. The CDR3 coding sequence is TGTGCCAGCAGCTTACTGACAGCCGGAGAGCAGTTCTTC. Its translation is CASSLLTAGEQFF.

The CDR3 here is CSATPGTAGNTIYF. The CDR3 DNA follows: TGCAGTGCTACGCCCGGGACAGCAGGAAACACCATATATTTT. The chain recombines TRBV20-1 with TRBJ1-3; 7 nucleotides agree with TRBD1. The V gene end was trimmed by 4 bases and the J gene end by 4 bases; junction bases not matched to a gene: 7. Germline V CDR1 and CDR2: DFQATT, SNEGSKA (reference sequence). The CDR3 loop spans 14 amino acids.

The genes are TRBV6-5 and TRBJ1-2; possible D gene TRBD1, 6 bases. The CDR3 is 13 residues long. Germline loops: CDR1 MNHEY, CDR2 SVGAGI. Trimming took 5 bases from V and 6 from J, leaving 13 bases between them. The chain's CDR3 is CASSHTGKDGYTF. In DNA form, the CDR3 reads TGTGCCAGCAGTCACACAGGGAAGGATGGCTACACCTTC.

The rearrangement links TRBV5-1 to TRBJ2-1; D unclear. V was shortened by 4 bases and J by 0 bases, with 11 bases between the two germline ends. The germline V gene encodes CDR1 SGHRS and CDR2 YFSETQ. The CDR3 is 15 residues long. The DNA of the CDR3 is TGCGCCAGCAGCGGGTCCCGAAGCTCCTACAATGAGCAGTTCTTC. It translates to CASSGSRSSYNEQFF.

The CDR3 nucleotides read TGCGCCAGCAGCCAAGAATCGTGGGGCAGCCGTTGCGGCGAGCAGTACGTC. As protein: CASSQESWGSRCGEQYV. The chain recombines TRBV4-3 with TRBJ2-7; TRBD1 is a possible D gene (5 bases). Looked up from germline, CDR1 is LGHNA and CDR2 is YSLEER. The CDR3 has 17 amino acids. V was trimmed by 0 bases and J by 6 bases, leaving 21 bases between them.

The rearrangement joins TRBV7-9 to TRBJ1-5; unclear D gene. The germline gives CDR1 SEHNR, CDR2 FQNEAQ (reference sequence). CDR3 length: 17 amino acids. V lost 3 bases and J 2 bases, leaving 17 bases between the germline ends. The CDR3 here is CASSFSGSSEGNQPQHF. CDR3 DNA sequence: TGTGCCAGCAGCTTCTCCGGGTCCTCAGAGGGCAATCAGCCCCAGCATTTT.

This sequence joins TRBV21-1 and TRBJ2-5; the table assigns TRBD2, which was not confirmed against the DNA. TRBV21-1 is tagged as a pseudogene. CDR3 length: 16 amino acids. CDR3 sequence reads: CASSKAGRTAGETQYF. As DNA, the CDR3 is TGTGCCAGCAGCAAAGCGGGAAGGACTGCGGGGGAGACCCAGTACTTC.